This TCR beta chain was retrieved from a study of T cell responses to AZD1222 COVID-19 vaccine. The V segment lost 6 bases and the J segment 4 bases; nucleotides outside the gene matches: 6. The CDR3 covers 15 residues. The V gene's germline CDR1 is SEHNR and CDR2 FQNEAQ (reference sequence). Data came from immunoSEQ multiplex PCR; TCRdb stores just in-frame clones and leaves some out. Of around 160,000 clones in the sample, 92% were seen once. Analyses pooled second doses at about 4 or about 12 weeks. Study results and caveats: Breadth and depth of Spike-specific TCRs rose after two AZD1222 doses. Donors were chiefly white British, with a greater number of females, and clonal diversity was perhaps underestimated. Reports say nearly half of spike-specific TCRs go after unmutated variant regions.

A remark on this clone: Its specificity is not known.

The receptor's source is an adult who received the AZD1222 COVID-19 vaccine. The genes are TRBV7-9 and TRBJ2-5; TRBD2 aligns across 12 bases. Sequenced material: peripheral blood, taken 28 days after the second AZD1222 dose. In DNA, the CDR3 is TGTGCCAGCAGTCGGACTAGCGGGGAGGCAGAGACCCAGTACTTC. This encodes CASSRTSGEAETQYF.